The entry below gives a single T cell receptor beta chain sequence along with its context. Its recognized antigen is unknown. Qualities for individual bases were not recorded, and no much larger clone is one base off. This sample stems from a study of blood T cell repertoires in COVID-19 (dated by TCRdb to 2018 to 2021). For the study in its entirety: Samples from collaborators originated in the United States, Italy and Spain and spanned both the acute and convalescent phases of COVID-19. The repertoires were made available in a free public database intended to serve as a resource for research on the immune response to SARS-CoV-2. Subjects who had been exposed to COVID-19, were actively infected with it, or had recovered from it provided the deeply sampled blood TCRbeta repertoires that made up the dataset. The samples were drawn from two sources: the first 160 participants of the ongoing ImmuneRACE study, and 1,000 to 1,500 subjects contributed by 6 global collaborators. The prospective study material was composed of cDNA or gDNA derived from T cells, B-cell-depleted T cells, or PBMCs. Where available, HLA class I and class II types were taken from metadata supplied by the sample provider and were not determined by assay-based typing. Nearly every sample came with metadata listing a de-identified subject ID, COVID-19 status, age in years and sex. On the study overall, not on this receptor specifically: The amount of clinical and demographic metadata varied by source and participant and was provided uncurated.

At the junction V is shortened by 1 base and J by 3 bases; bases outside the gene matches: 6. The CDR3 has 16 amino acids, counting the end cysteine and phenylalanine. Only the CDR3 part of the read is kept: 48 bases, read in frame from the first base. The CDR1 and CDR2 encoded by the germline V gene are MGHRA and YSYEKL. Participants in the prospective study were enrolled through a virtual design, were aged about 18 to 100 years, and lived in roughly 24 United States geographic areas. In the prospective study, participants were assigned to cohorts based on the clinical history participants reported in a screening survey and a study questionnaire. Each participant in the prospective study had whole blood, serum and a nasopharyngeal or oropharyngeal swab collected by mobile phlebotomists. Over an approximately 2-month period, participants in the prospective study had the option of providing additional blood draws and questionnaires. Blood samples from the prospective study were shipped frozen or at room temperature prior to DNA extraction.

TCRbeta CDR3 regions were amplified from genomic DNA using the immunoSEQ Assay, a bias-controlled multiplex PCR. As for the authors' bioinformatics: The number of nucleated cells in each sample was estimated by amplification of reference gene primers within the assay. To quantify the absolute abundance of each unique TCRbeta CDR3 rearrangement, sequence reads were collapsed and filtered. For each sample, productive Simpson clonality was calculated as the square root of Simpson's diversity index across productive rearrangements. Held by TCRdb, this immuneACCESS table contains in-frame sequences only and omits some clones. Under half of the omission traces to an unresolved V gene where checked; the cause of the rest is unknown. V and J calls and clone size are copied from that table; D and trimming were computed from the DNA. Across this sample there are roughly 200,000 clones, with under 90% seen only once. 3.5% to 4% of the sample is held by the ten biggest clonotypes.

The chain employs TRBV4-1 and TRBJ1-2, with 9 central nucleotides matching TRBD1. The receptor comes from a woman aged 25 to 39 with acute COVID-19. The specimen was PBMCs or T cells enriched from blood (not recorded which). The base sequence is TGCGCCAGCAGCCAAGGCCCGAGGGACAGGGACTATGGCTACACCTTC. This codes for CASSQGPRDRDYGYTF.